Reported below is one T cell receptor beta chain. What it recognizes is unknown. Germline V gives CDR1 MNHEY, CDR2 SVGEGT. Trimming pared 2 bases from V and 12 bases from J, leaving 11 bases between. The CDR3 has 12 residues. TCRdb independently ran MiXCR on the 5' RACE reads; one entry per CDR3 protein. The sample lists 750,000 to 950,000 distinct CDR3 sequences, 9% to 15% seen once, with roughly 1.6% in the top ten. The sample belongs to a study of identical twins. General study points: Conclusions rested on cross-sectional statistics rather than following the same donors. Sequences that were beta out-of-frame showed weaker excess twin sharing. Cord blood beta clonotypes that were abundant carried fewer insertions, and memory repertoires showed no such trend. With monozygotic twins, out-of-frame TCR alpha sharing exceeded what models estimated.

These sequences were also reported in another study, on yellow fever vaccine responses in identical twins.

The chain combines TRBV6-2 or TRBV6-3 with TRBJ2-1; perhaps TRBD1 as D (6 bases). This sequence was found in a woman aged 18-30 years in good health. The material sequenced was PBMCs. CDR3 in DNA: TGTGCCAGCAGTTACGGGGACACATTGCAGTTCTTC. The encoded protein is CASSYGDTLQFF.